The rows below give T cell receptor beta chains drawn from one sample of a study of response to subunit inactivated influenza vaccine. TCRdb reanalysed the RT-PCR reads using MiXCR and keeps one entry per CDR3 protein. The sample shows hundreds of thousands of distinct CDR3 sequences, 6% to 9% of them seen only once. The starting material was PBMCs from blood, obtained 23 months after vaccination. These receptors were collected from a man between 50 and 69 years old who received an inactivated influenza vaccine. The CDR3 runs from the conserved cysteine through the conserved F or W. Fields, in order: D gene, clone size, V gene, J gene, CDR3 protein, CDR3 DNA. A D gene is named only where the DNA matches it firmly. The listing skips clone size in some rows; elsewhere it reads once, few, many or a size class.

TRBD2	.	TRBV20-1	TRBJ2-7	CSAQLAGLYEQYF	TGCAGTGCTCAACTAGCGGGGCTCTACGAGCAGTACTTC
.	few	TRBV12-3/TRBV12-4	TRBJ2-4	CASTPTGKNIQYF	TGTGCCAGCACCCCCACAGGGAAAAACATTCAGTACTTC
TRBD2	.	TRBV7-7	TRBJ2-1	CASSLGLAGTYEQFF	TGTGCCAGCAGCCTAGGACTAGCGGGAACCTATGAGCAGTTCTTC
.	few	TRBV29-1	TRBJ2-7	CSVLGVGTYYEQYF	TGCAGCGTTCTAGGGGTCGGCACTTACTACGAGCAGTACTTC
.	.	TRBV5-1	TRBJ2-2	CASSLARGENTGELFF	TGCGCCAGCAGCTTGGCTCGGGGAGAAAACACCGGGGAGCTGTTTTTT
TRBD1	few	TRBV2	TRBJ1-1	CASTGQGWTEAFF	TGTGCCAGCACAGGACAGGGGTGGACTGAAGCTTTCTTT
TRBD2	few	TRBV24-1	TRBJ2-1	CATSVTSGRDNEQFF	TGTGCCACCAGCGTGACTAGCGGGCGGGACAATGAGCAGTTCTTC
.	once	TRBV2	TRBJ1-5	CASKRDSYSNQPQHF	TGTGCCAGCAAACGTGACAGCTATAGCAATCAGCCCCAGCATTTT
.	.	TRBV9	TRBJ2-1	CASSFIGEAPPNEQFF	TGTGCCAGCTCCTTCATTGGGGAGGCCCCTCCCAATGAGCAGTTCTTC
.	many	TRBV9	TRBJ2-2	CASSVVPGASGELFF	TGTGCCAGCAGCGTAGTTCCCGGGGCTAGCGGGGAGCTGTTTTTT
TRBD2	few	TRBV24-1	TRBJ2-5	CATSAPSGTIRETQYF	TGTGCCACCAGTGCCCCTAGCGGGACTATCCGAGAGACCCAGTACTTC
.	few	TRBV20-1	TRBJ2-7	CSATGTPVLEQYF	TGCAGTGCAACCGGGACTCCCGTTCTAGAGCAGTACTTC
.	many	TRBV6-1	TRBJ2-2	CASSSPQGDTGELFF	TGTGCCAGCAGTAGCCCGCAGGGTGACACCGGGGAGCTGTTTTTT
TRBD2	.	TRBV7-3	TRBJ2-7	CASSLMGGGSIYEQYF	TGTGCCAGCAGCTTAATGGGCGGGGGATCTATCTACGAGCAGTACTTC
TRBD2	many	TRBV6-2/TRBV6-3	TRBJ2-5	CASSRPPGLEGETQYF	TGTGCCAGCAGCCGACCTCCGGGACTAGAGGGAGAGACCCAGTACTTC
TRBD1	.	TRBV24-1	TRBJ2-2	CATSDLRQGATGELFF	TGTGCCACCAGTGATTTGCGGCAGGGGGCCACCGGGGAGCTGTTTTTT
TRBD2	many	TRBV5-1	TRBJ2-5	CASSRGTSGYQETQYF	TGCGCCAGCAGCCGTGGGACTAGCGGGTACCAAGAGACCCAGTACTTC
TRBD1	.	TRBV27	TRBJ1-1	CASSLTGTGDLPEEFF	TGTGCCAGCAGTTTAACCGGGACAGGGGACCTCCCTGAAGAATTCTTT
TRBD2	few	TRBV4-3	TRBJ2-3	CASSSREGHFDTQYF	TGCGCCAGCAGCTCGCGGGAGGGCCATTTTGATACGCAGTATTTT
.	many	TRBV20-1	TRBJ2-3	CSAISVVSSDTQYF	TGCAGTGCTATTTCAGTCGTCAGTTCAGATACGCAGTATTTT
TRBD2	many	TRBV20-1	TRBJ2-1	CSAHSGGAAEQFF	TGCAGTGCCCATAGCGGGGGGGCAGCTGAGCAGTTCTTC
.	.	TRBV5-1	TRBJ2-2	CASSLDSGTGELFF	TGCGCCAGCAGCTTGGATTCAGGGACCGGGGAGCTGTTTTTT
.	.	TRBV7-9	TRBJ2-1	CASSLTTDSNSYNEQFF	TGTGCCAGCAGCTTAACGACAGATTCCAACTCCTACAATGAGCAGTTCTTC
.	few	TRBV5-1	TRBJ2-5	CASSPIPGPQETQYF	TGCGCCAGCAGCCCAATACCGGGACCACAAGAGACCCAGTACTTC
.	.	TRBV11-1	TRBJ1-4	CASSPNQGSPRNGEKLFF	TGTGCCAGCAGCCCGAATCAGGGCTCCCCGCGAAATGGCGAAAAACTGTTTTTT
TRBD2	.	TRBV30	TRBJ2-5	CAWSKTGGKLETQYF	TGTGCCTGGAGTAAAACGGGGGGGAAGTTGGAGACCCAGTACTTC
.	.	TRBV5-1	TRBJ2-2	CASSLFGGVNTGELFF	TGCGCCAGCAGCTTGTTTGGCGGGGTCAACACCGGGGAGCTGTTTTTT
.	few	TRBV18	TRBJ2-7	CASSPTRQGGEQYF	TGTGCCAGCTCACCTACCCGACAGGGAGGCGAGCAGTACTTC
.	few	TRBV20-1	TRBJ1-1	CSAWSPKEGNTEAFF	TGCAGTGCTTGGTCCCCGAAGGAGGGGAACACTGAAGCTTTCTTT
TRBD2	.	TRBV11-1	TRBJ2-7	CASSQSSGRAYEQYF	TGTGCCAGCAGCCAATCTAGCGGGAGGGCCTACGAGCAGTACTTC
.	many	TRBV2	TRBJ2-2	CASSKTRFTGELFF	TGTGCCAGCAGTAAGACTAGGTTCACCGGGGAGCTGTTTTTT
TRBD1	many	TRBV4-2	TRBJ2-1	CASSHRQGDEQFF	TGTGCCAGCAGCCATCGACAGGGGGATGAGCAGTTCTTC
TRBD1	many	TRBV5-1	TRBJ1-4	CASSLGTGPNEKLFF	TGCGCCAGCAGCTTGGGGACAGGGCCTAATGAAAAACTGTTTTTT
.	many	TRBV30	TRBJ1-1	CAWSVHRTTEAFF	TGTGCCTGGAGTGTACACAGGACGACTGAAGCTTTCTTT
.	many	TRBV4-2	TRBJ2-3	CASKGLSTDTQYF	TGTGCCAGCAAGGGACTCAGCACAGATACGCAGTATTTT
.	.	TRBV9	TRBJ2-7	CASSVEPVPYEQYF	TGTGCCAGCAGCGTAGAACCAGTACCCTACGAGCAGTACTTC
.	few	TRBV19	TRBJ2-7	CASNNSTSLESYEQYF	TGTGCCAGTAACAACTCGACTAGTTTAGAGTCCTACGAGCAGTACTTC